This T cell receptor (beta chain) was sequenced in a study of CD8 T cells in ankylosing spondylitis. Overall study results and limits: There was a TCR beta motif, made of eight highly homologous variants, that appeared characteristic of ankylosing spondylitis blood. Reportedly, significant enrichment of disease-linked clones occurred in matched ankylosing spondylitis synovial fluid.

CDR1 SQVTM and CDR2 ANQGSEA come from the germline V gene. J was trimmed by 3 bases and V by 7 bases; bases with no gene match: 7. The CDR3 is 14 amino acids. By quantitative 5'-RACE with molecular barcodes, the TCR beta libraries were made. MiXCR was run by TCRdb on the 5' RACE reads, yielding one entry per CDR3 protein. The sample comprises 200,000 or so distinct CDR3 sequences, about 20% of which are singletons, and 4.3% rests with the top ten. This clonotype was seen only a few times. Its target is unknown. Sequenced input: blood, either unsorted or a sorted T cell fraction (not recorded which). The receptor was derived from a male donor between 5 and 35 years old with ankylosing spondylitis or in good health (not recorded which). The J gene is TRBJ2-1, the V gene TRBV29-1, with 9 nucleotides matching TRBD2. CDR3 region: CSAVAGEVYNEQFF. The CDR3 region has the DNA TGCAGCGCTGTAGCGGGAGAAGTCTACAATGAGCAGTTCTTC.